These 20 T cell receptor beta chains came from one sample sequenced in a study of early stage breast cancer tumors. TCRdb's table, derived via immunoSEQ multiplex PCR, lists solely in-frame clones and lacks some. This table holds roughly 34,000 clones, less than 80% found once. The sequenced material came from blood. The receptors were sampled from a person aged 55-75 years with breast cancer.

The rearrangement uses TRBV5-1 and TRBJ2-7; 15 bases fit TRBD2. CDR1 SGHRS and CDR2 YFSETQ come from the germline V gene. Unmatched junction bases numbered 7, after V lost 1 base and J lost 5 bases. This CDR3 spans 17 amino acids. CDR3 in amino acids: CASSLPGLAGGQNEQYF. CDR3 coding DNA: TGCGCCAGCAGCTTGCCGGGACTAGCGGGAGGACAGAACGAGCAGTACTTC.

The chain links TRBV19 to TRBJ1-1; D gene uncertain. CDR1 is LNHDA, CDR2 SQIVND, per germline (reference sequence). The V end was cut by 6 bases, the J end by 1 base, with 21 bases between. The CDR3 contains 17 residues. This chain's CDR3 is CASRMGSGQARNTEAFF. CDR3 DNA: TGTGCCAGTAGAATGGGGTCCGGGCAGGCACGGAACACTGAAGCTTTCTTT.

The gene calls are TRBV6-1 and TRBJ2-5, with D perhaps matching TRBD1 (5 bases). The CDR3 sequence is 15 residues long. V lost 1 base, J lost 4 bases, and 13 bases lay in between. Germline V CDR1 and CDR2: MNHNS, SASEGT. The CDR3 DNA sequence: TGTGCCAGCAGTGAAGGGGCAGGGCAGTTAGAGACCCAGTACTTC. Its translation is CASSEGAGQLETQYF.

The rearrangement uses TRBV11-2 and TRBJ1-2; TRBD1 agrees at 7 bases. The CDR3 totals 13 residues. The trim removed 5 bases at V and 4 bases at J, leaving 4 bases unmatched. CDR1 is SGHAT, CDR2 FQNNGV, per germline. The CDR3 is CASSKDRFYGYTF. DNA for the CDR3: TGTGCCAGCAGCAAGGACAGGTTCTATGGCTACACCTTC.

This sequence joins TRBV4-1 and TRBJ2-7; possible D gene TRBD2, 6 bases. The V end was cut by 0 bases, the J end by 3 bases, with 27 bases between. Germline loops: CDR1 MGHRA, CDR2 YSYEKL. The CDR3 spans 20 residues. The CDR3 DNA is TGCGCCAGCAGCCAAGATGGGCCCGTCCAAGACCATTACGGGAGCTACGAGCAGTACTTC. It codes for CASSQDGPVQDHYGSYEQYF.

This clone was found a few times. The V gene is TRBV9, the J gene TRBJ1-1; possible D gene TRBD1, 5 bases. Trimming shortened V by 0 bases and J by 1 base, and 10 bases separated the two germline ends. Per germline, CDR1 SGDLS and CDR2 YYNGEE. This CDR3 is 15 amino acids long. CDR3 protein: CASSVVPGGNTEAFF. The CDR3 DNA is TGTGCCAGCAGCGTAGTCCCCGGGGGGAACACTGAAGCTTTCTTT.

The V and J genes are TRBV19 and TRBJ1-4, with D tentatively TRBD1 (5 bases). The CDR3 is 13 residues long. CDR1 is LNHDA and CDR2 is SQIVND in the germline V gene (reference sequence). V lost 5 bases, J lost 8 bases, and 12 bases lay in between. The DNA of the CDR3 is TGTGCCAGTAGTCAAAGGGGACGAGAAAAACTGTTTTTT. This gives the protein CASSQRGREKLFF.

The chain uses TRBV28 and TRBJ2-7; the match to TRBD2 covers 8 bases. V dropped 8 bases and J dropped 3; count of bases not matched to a gene: 9. The CDR3 has 14 amino acids. Germline CDR1 and CDR2: MDHEN and SYDVKM. CDR3 sequence: CASRLAGLNYEQYF. CDR3 DNA: TGTGCCAGCCGTCTAGCGGGCCTTAACTACGAGCAGTACTTC.

This chain joins TRBV11-1 and TRBJ2-3, with 11 bases lining up with TRBD1. Germline V gene data show CDR1 as SGHAT and CDR2 as FQDESV (reference sequence). With 5 bases clipped from V and 4 bases from J, the junction kept 8 bases outside the gene matches. The CDR3 extends over 16 amino acids. CDR3: CASSPRDRGAADTQYF. The CDR3, as DNA: TGTGCCAGCAGCCCCCGGGACAGGGGGGCGGCAGATACGCAGTATTTT.

The V gene is TRBV6-5, the J gene TRBJ2-2; D is ambiguous. V gave up 6 bases and J gave up 1 base, with 12 bases separating them. CDR3 length equals 15 residues. Germline loops: CDR1 MNHEY, CDR2 SVGAGI. The CDR3 DNA is TGTGCCAGCAGCCCGGCCCAAGGGAACACCGGGGAGCTGTTTTTT. This translates into CASSPAQGNTGELFF.

The rearrangement joins TRBV2 to TRBJ1-1; 7 positions match TRBD1. CDR3 length equals 14 residues. V lost 8 bases, J lost 1 base, and 7 bases stayed unmatched. The germline CDR1 and CDR2 sequences are SNHLY and FYNNEI. CDR3 in amino acids: CASQRGRGNTEAFF. As DNA, the CDR3 is TGTGCCAGCCAAAGGGGGCGCGGGAACACTGAAGCTTTCTTT.

CDR3 in amino acids: CASSSGGRGTQYF. The CDR3 DNA reads TGTGCCAGCAGCTCAGGGGGCCGGGGGACCCAGTACTTC. This sequence joins TRBV2 and TRBJ2-5; 8 nucleotides align to TRBD1. The CDR3 runs to 13 residues. The V gene end was trimmed by 6 bases and the J gene end by 7 bases; junction bases not matched to a gene: 7. Germline V gives CDR1 SNHLY, CDR2 FYNNEI. The variable domain in full, completed from reference TRBV2 and TRBJ2-5, reads EPEVTQTPSHQVTQMGQEVILRCVPISNHLYFYWYRQILGQKVEFLVSFYNNEISEKSEIFDDQFSVERPDGSNFTLKIRSTKLEDSAMYFCASSSGGRGTQYFGPGTRLLVL.

This sequence joins TRBV19 and TRBJ1-1; D ambiguous. Between the trimmed V and J ends, which lost 5 bases and 0 bases, there was a span of 7 bases. Per germline, CDR1 LNHDA and CDR2 SQIVND (reference sequence). The CDR3 is 13 residues long. The CDR3: CASSFNMNTEAFF. CDR3 sequence (DNA): TGTGCCAGTAGTTTCAACATGAACACTGAAGCTTTCTTT.

V and J are TRBV28 and TRBJ2-2, with 12 bases lining up with TRBD2. Trimming at V came to 6 bases and at J to 6 bases, leaving 11 bases not matched to a gene. Looked up from germline, CDR1 is MDHEN and CDR2 is SYDVKM. There are 17 residues in the CDR3. The DNA for the CDR3 is TGTGCCAGCAGCCGGTGGGAACTAGCGGGAGGCCCCGGGGAGCTGTTTTTT. This gives the protein CASSRWELAGGPGELFF.

The chain links TRBV7-9 to TRBJ2-7, with D unresolved. Per germline, CDR1 SEHNR and CDR2 FQNEAQ (reference sequence). Between the trimmed V and J ends, which lost 1 base and 2 bases, there was a span of 9 bases. The length of the CDR3 is 14 residues. In DNA form, the CDR3 reads TGTGCCAGCAGCTTAGGGGTCGGACCCTACGAGCAGTACTTC. Protein sequence: CASSLGVGPYEQYF. Looking up the rest from reference TRBV7-9 and TRBJ2-7 gives the full variable domain: DTGVSQNPRHKITKRGQNVTFRCDPISEHNRLYWYRQTLGQGPEFLTYFQNEAQLEKSRLLSDRFSAERPKGSFSTLEIQRTEQGDSAMYLCASSLGVGPYEQYFGPGTRLTVT.

This chain uses TRBV7-9 with TRBJ1-2, with D hard to call. Trimming removed 0 bases at V and 7 bases at J, with 9 bases between. This CDR3 is built from 13 residues. Germline V gene lookup returns CDR1 SEHNR and CDR2 FQNEAQ (reference sequence). The CDR3 nucleotides are TGTGCCAGCAGCTTAGCCACATGGGGTGGCTACACCTTC. This codes for CASSLATWGGYTF.

This clone was observed a single time. The genes are TRBV5-1 and TRBJ2-1; TRBD1 matches at 9 bases. The germline V gene has CDR1 SGHRS and CDR2 YFSETQ. V shed 3 bases, J shed 10 bases, and the junction held 2 bases outside the gene matches. The CDR3 covers 12 residues. The CDR3 here is CASSWTGDEQFF. The CDR3, as DNA: TGCGCCAGCAGCTGGACAGGGGACGAGCAGTTCTTC.

The table lists this clone with a few counts. The V gene is TRBV28, the J gene TRBJ1-2; D is uncertain. V lost 5 bases and J 0 bases, leaving 10 bases between the germline ends. There are 14 residues in the CDR3. CDR1 is MDHEN and CDR2 is SYDVKM in the germline V gene. CDR3 loop: CASSTFHTNYGYTF. For the CDR3, the DNA is TGTGCCAGCAGTACGTTCCACACTAACTATGGCTACACCTTC.

This clone was counted a single time. V is TRBV28 and J is TRBJ1-1, with TRBD1 matching 7 bases. Germline trimming cut 6 bases from V and 0 bases from J; bases unmatched to any gene: 4. Germline V gene sequence: CDR1 MDHEN, CDR2 SYDVKM. The CDR3 is made up of 14 amino acids. CDR3 sequence (DNA): TGTGCCAGCAGCAGGGGGGAACTGAACACTGAAGCTTTCTTT. It codes for CASSRGELNTEAFF.

This clone was detected only once. The chain has TRBV11-2 and TRBJ2-4; 12 bases are a match to TRBD2. Germline loops: CDR1 SGHAT, CDR2 FQNNGV. V trimming: 1 base; J trimming: 7 bases; junction bases outside the gene matches: 2. The CDR3 sequence is 15 residues long. The DNA of the CDR3 is TGTGCCAGCAGCTTAGTCCTAGCGGGAGGGAACATTCAGTACTTC. Residues: CASSLVLAGGNIQYF.